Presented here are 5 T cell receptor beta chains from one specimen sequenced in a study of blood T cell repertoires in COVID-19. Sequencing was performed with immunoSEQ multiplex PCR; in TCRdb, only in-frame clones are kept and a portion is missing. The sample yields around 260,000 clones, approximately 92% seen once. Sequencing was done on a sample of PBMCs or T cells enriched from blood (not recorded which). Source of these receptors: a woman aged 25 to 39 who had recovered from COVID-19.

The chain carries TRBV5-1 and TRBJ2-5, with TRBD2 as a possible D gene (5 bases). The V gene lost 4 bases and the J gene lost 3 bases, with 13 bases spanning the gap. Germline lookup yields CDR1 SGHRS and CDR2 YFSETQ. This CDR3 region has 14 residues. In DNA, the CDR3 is TGCGCCAGCAGCCGGGGAGCGGAGGAAGAGACCCAGTACTTC. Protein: CASSRGAEEETQYF.

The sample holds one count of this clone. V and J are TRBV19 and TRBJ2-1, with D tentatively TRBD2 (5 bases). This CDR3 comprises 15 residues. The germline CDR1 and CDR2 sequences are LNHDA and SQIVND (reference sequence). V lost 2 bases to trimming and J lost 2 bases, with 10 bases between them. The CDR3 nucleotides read TGTGCCAGTAGTATATCTCGGGAAACCTACAATGAGCAGTTCTTC. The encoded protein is CASSISRETYNEQFF.

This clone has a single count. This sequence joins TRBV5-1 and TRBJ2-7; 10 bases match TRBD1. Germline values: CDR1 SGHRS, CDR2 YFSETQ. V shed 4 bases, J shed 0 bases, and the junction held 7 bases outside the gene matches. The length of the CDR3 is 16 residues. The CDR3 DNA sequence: TGCGCCAGCAGCCGTACCGGGACAGGGGCCTCCTACGAGCAGTACTTC. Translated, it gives CASSRTGTGASYEQYF.

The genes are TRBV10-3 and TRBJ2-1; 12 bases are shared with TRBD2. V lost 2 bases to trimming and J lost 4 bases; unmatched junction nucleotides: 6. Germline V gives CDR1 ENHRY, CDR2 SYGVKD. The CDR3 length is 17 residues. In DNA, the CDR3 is TGTGCCATCAGTGAGAGGGTCGGGACTAGCGGGTACAATGAGCAGTTCTTC. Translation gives CAISERVGTSGYNEQFF.

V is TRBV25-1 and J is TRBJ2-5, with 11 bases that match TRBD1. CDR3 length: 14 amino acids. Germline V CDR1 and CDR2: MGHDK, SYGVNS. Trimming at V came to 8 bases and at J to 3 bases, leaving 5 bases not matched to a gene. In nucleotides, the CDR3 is TGTGCCAGCCCCGGGACAGGGGGGGAAGAGACCCAGTACTTC. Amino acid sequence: CASPGTGGEETQYF.